The 10 T cell receptor beta chains in this list originate from one sample, sequenced in a study of T cell changes during pregnancy in multiple sclerosis. Profiling relied on immunoSEQ multiplex PCR, and the TCRdb table lists in-frame clones only, not all of them. This repertoire shows about 31,000 clones, approximately 90% found once; its top ten account for about 4.5%. Sequenced material: CD8+ T cells from peripheral blood mononuclear cells, taken in the second trimester of pregnancy. Receptors originate from a female donor with multiple sclerosis, enrolled in a pregnancy study.

The J gene is TRBJ2-1, the V gene TRBV2, with 8 positions matching TRBD1. The CDR3 extends over 15 amino acids. Germline assignment: CDR1 SNHLY and CDR2 FYNNEI. V was clipped by 0 bases and J by 4 bases; unmatched bases: 2. The CDR3 coding sequence is TGTGCCAGCAGTGAAGCCCAGGGGGCTTACAATGAGCAGTTCTTC. Translating gives CASSEAQGAYNEQFF.

This clone has just one count. This rearrangement joins TRBV30 to TRBJ2-7; 11 bases line up with TRBD2. The ends lost 1 base at V and 7 bases at J; junction bases unmatched: 9. Germline CDR1 and CDR2: GTSNPN and SVGIG (reference sequence). This CDR3 is built from 15 residues. The CDR3 DNA sequence: TGTGCCTGGAGTGACATAGCGGGAGGGCCGGGGGAGCAGTACTTC. Its translation: CAWSDIAGGPGEQYF.

The J gene is TRBJ1-1, the V gene TRBV5-1; 7 bases are a match to TRBD1. CDR3 length: 14 residues. Germline V gene lookup returns CDR1 SGHRS and CDR2 YFSETQ. The V segment lost 0 bases and the J segment 7 bases; nucleotides outside the gene matches: 6. The CDR3 region is CASSLGQGPGEAFF. The CDR3 nucleotides read TGCGCCAGCAGCTTGGGACAGGGTCCGGGTGAAGCTTTCTTT.

The CDR3 DNA reads TGCGCCAGCAGCCAGACAGGGGTCAGCAATCAGCCCCAGCATTTT. Protein product: CASSQTGVSNQPQHF. The chain uses TRBV4-1 and TRBJ1-5; 8 bases agree with TRBD1. Germline V gene data show CDR1 as MGHRA and CDR2 as YSYEKL. With 3 bases clipped from V and 1 base from J, the junction kept 2 bases outside the gene matches. The CDR3 runs to 15 residues.

The chain combines TRBV7-6 with TRBJ2-1, with a tentative D call TRBD1 (6 bases). The V gene's germline CDR1 is SGHVS and CDR2 FNYEAQ. Trimming removed 8 bases at V and 6 bases at J, with 20 bases between. The CDR3 spans 15 residues. The CDR3 bases are TGTGCCAGCGAACCTGCGACCGGACAGTCCAATGAGCAGTTCTTC. Its translation: CASEPATGQSNEQFF.

The chain employs TRBV7-6 and TRBJ2-1, with 14 nucleotides matching TRBD2. This CDR3 spans 16 amino acids. Per the germline V gene, CDR1 is SGHVS and CDR2 is FNYEAQ. After removal of 5 bases from V and 6 bases from J, the junction contained 6 bases not matched to a gene. CDR3: CASSVGTSGSPNEQFF. The CDR3, as DNA: TGTGCCAGCAGCGTGGGGACTAGCGGGAGTCCCAATGAGCAGTTCTTC. Together with reference TRBV7-6 and TRBJ2-1, the CDR3 gives the full variable domain: GAGVSQSPRYKVTKRGQDVALRCDPISGHVSLYWYRQALGQGPEFLTYFNYEAQQDKSGLPNDRFSAERPEGSISTLTIQRTEQRDSAMYRCASSVGTSGSPNEQFFGPGTRLTVL.

The chain recombines TRBV4-1 with TRBJ2-7; no clear D gene. This CDR3 has 15 amino acids. V was cut by 0 bases and J by 0 bases, with 9 bases left in between. Germline CDR1 and CDR2: MGHRA and YSYEKL. The CDR3 region has the DNA TGCGCCAGCAGCCAAGAAGTCTCCTACTCCTACGAGCAGTACTTC. This encodes CASSQEVSYSYEQYF.

V gene TRBV7-4 combines with J gene TRBJ2-7; 9 nucleotides agree with TRBD1. The CDR3 contains 13 residues. The V and J ends lost 5 bases and 5 bases, in that order; junction bases with no gene match: 4. The germline gives CDR1 SGHVT, CDR2 SQSDAQ. CDR3: CASSGTGYHEQYF. The CDR3 coding sequence is TGTGCCAGCAGCGGGACAGGGTACCACGAGCAGTACTTC.

In regard to this clone: One end of the junction is discordant with germline, which a read error may explain. The CDR3 nucleotides are TGTGCTAGCAGGCCCTATCCGGGGGGCTCCGGGGAGCTGTTTTTT. It is translated as CASRPYPGGSGELFF. The gene calls are TRBV7-7 and TRBJ2-2; TRBD2 is a possible D gene (7 bases). CDR1 and CDR2 (germline): SSHAT, FNYEAQ (reference sequence). The CDR3 runs 15 residues.

V is TRBV4-1 and J is TRBJ2-7; D is undetermined. The V end was cut by 1 base, the J end by 6 bases, with 13 bases between. Germline values: CDR1 MGHRA, CDR2 YSYEKL. This CDR3 has 14 amino acids. CDR3 residues: CASSQGSRSLEQYF. The CDR3 coding sequence is TGCGCCAGCAGCCAAGGGTCCAGATCCCTCGAGCAGTACTTC.